This T cell receptor (beta chain) was recovered during a study of blood T cell repertoires in COVID-19. The CDR3 spans 15 residues. Germline CDR1 reads KGHDR; CDR2 reads SFDVKD. The junction had 6 bases not matched to a gene; V was cut back by 7 bases and J by 6 bases. Everyone who took part was roughly 18 to 89 years old, and they came from 24 US areas. Assignments of participants to cohorts depended upon their own reported clinical history. For recovered donors of Cohort 3, there were two negative PCRs, clearance, or symptom resolution. Under the authors' procedure: Quantification of nucleated cells was approximated via reference gene primer amplification. Assay: immunoSEQ multiplex PCR; the TCRdb copy retains only in-frame clones and omits some. The V and J calls and clone size were taken over from that table, and D and trimming were inferred from the DNA. The table lists 160,000 or so clones, around 82% of them singletons, with around 5.9% in the top ten.

Sequencing was done on a sample of PBMCs or T cells enriched from blood (not recorded which). J is TRBJ2-1 and V is TRBV24-1, with 12 bases lining up with TRBD1. This clonotype originated in a man in his forties or fifties who had recovered from COVID-19. In DNA form, the CDR3 reads TGTGCCACCAGCCCGGGACAGGGGGCCGGCAATGAGCAGTTCTTC. Its protein is CATSPGQGAGNEQFF.